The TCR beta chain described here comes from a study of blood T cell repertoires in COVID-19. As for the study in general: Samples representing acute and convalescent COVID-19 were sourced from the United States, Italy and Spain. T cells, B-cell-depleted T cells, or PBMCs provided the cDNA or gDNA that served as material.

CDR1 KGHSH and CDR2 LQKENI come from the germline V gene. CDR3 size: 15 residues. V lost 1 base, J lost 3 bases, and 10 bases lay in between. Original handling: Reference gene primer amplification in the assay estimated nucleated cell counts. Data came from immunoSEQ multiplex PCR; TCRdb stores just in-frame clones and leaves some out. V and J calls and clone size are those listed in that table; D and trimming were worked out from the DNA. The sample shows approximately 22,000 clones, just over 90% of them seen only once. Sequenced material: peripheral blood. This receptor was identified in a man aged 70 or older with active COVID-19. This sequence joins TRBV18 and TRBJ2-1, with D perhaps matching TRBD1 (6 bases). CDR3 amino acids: CASSPRDKFYNEQFF. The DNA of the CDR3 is TGTGCCAGCTCACCACGGGACAAGTTCTACAATGAGCAGTTCTTC.